A single T cell receptor beta chain is shown here with its context. Original data processing: Cell counts per sample came from amplifying reference gene primers. Some clones are missing from TCRdb's copy, which holds only in-frame ones; the method was immunoSEQ multiplex PCR. That table furnishes V, J and clone size, whereas the DNA furnished D and trimming. The repertoire holds around 100,000 clones, with around 87% as singletons. These data are taken from a study of blood T cell repertoires in COVID-19. Across the whole study: Spain, Italy and the United States supplied samples that represented acute and convalescent COVID-19. The analysed material was cDNA or gDNA that came from T cells, B-cell-depleted T cells, or PBMCs.

Per germline, CDR1 MNHEY and CDR2 SMNVEV (reference sequence). V dropped 5 bases and J dropped 2; count of bases not matched to a gene: 5. This CDR3 comprises 15 residues. Sample: peripheral blood. This chain connects TRBV27 to TRBJ2-2; TRBD1 agrees at 7 bases. The sequence was obtained from a woman aged 30 to 39 with acute or convalescent COVID-19. CDR3: CASSTTGANTGELFF. In DNA form, the CDR3 reads TGTGCCAGCAGTACAACAGGGGCAAACACCGGGGAGCTGTTTTTT.